The clone carrying this T cell receptor (beta chain) was seen repeatedly, ten times or more. The V end lost 6 bases, the J end lost 3 bases, and 5 bases lay between the germline ends. This CDR3 has 10 amino acids. Germline lookup yields CDR1 SQVTM and CDR2 ANQGSEA. TCRdb passed the RT-PCR reads through MiXCR, listing each CDR3 protein once. The repertoire consists of 550,000 to 750,000 distinct CDR3 sequences, with 14% occurring once and the leading ten covering 3% to 4.5%. Sequenced sample: memory CD4+ T cells from blood. This chain connects TRBV29-1 to TRBJ1-1, with no clear D. The clonotype originates from a female donor in good health, serving as a healthy control. The CDR3 DNA follows: TGCAGCGTCTCGTACACTGAAGCTTTCTTT. This encodes CSVSYTEAFF.